These 9 T cell receptor beta chains originate from one sample sequenced in a study of blood T cell repertoires in COVID-19. The method was immunoSEQ multiplex PCR; TCRdb's version includes in-frame clones alone and lacks a portion of them. The repertoire consists of 85,000 to 130,000 clones, with roughly 82% occurring once and the leading ten covering roughly 5%. Sequenced material: peripheral blood. The receptor set was obtained from a man aged 55 to 70 with acute or convalescent COVID-19.

This clone was seen more than once but under ten times. The V and J genes are TRBV5-1 and TRBJ2-3, with TRBD2 matching 11 bases. V trimming: 4 bases; J trimming: 6 bases; junction bases outside the gene matches: 4. The V gene's germline CDR1 is SGHRS and CDR2 YFSETQ. The CDR3 is 14 amino acids. The DNA for the CDR3 is TGCGCCAGCAGCGTACTAGCGGGAGACGATACGCAGTATTTT. Its protein is CASSVLAGDDTQYF. Looking up the rest from reference TRBV5-1 and TRBJ2-3 gives the full variable domain: KAGVTQTPRYLIKTRGQQVTLSCSPISGHRSVSWYQQTPGQGLQFLFEYFSETQRNKGNFPGRFSGRQFSNSRSEMNVSTLELGDSALYLCASSVLAGDDTQYFGPGTRLTVL.

The chain employs TRBV3-1 (or the pseudogene TRBV3-2) and TRBJ1-1; D call uncertain. V lost 1 base and J lost 1, with 4 bases in between. The CDR3 is 13 residues long. Germline V gene lookup returns CDR1 LGHDT and CDR2 YNNKEL (reference sequence). The CDR3 DNA reads as TGTGCCAGCAGCCAAGCTCCGAACACTGAAGCTTTCTTT. Its protein product is CASSQAPNTEAFF.

For this clone: The same CDR3 can be traced to other DNA sequences in this sample. This chain links TRBV15 with TRBJ2-5; 8 nucleotides align to TRBD2. Germline loops: CDR1 LNHNV, CDR2 YYDKDF (reference sequence). This CDR3 spans 15 amino acids. J lost 5 bases, V lost 1 base, and 6 bases had no gene match. CDR3 bases: TGTGCCACCAGCAGAGTCGGGGGGGCGGGGGAGACCCAGTACTTC. Residues: CATSRVGGAGETQYF.

The chain uses TRBV28 and TRBJ1-3; D is perhaps TRBD1 (5 bases). The V and J ends lost 6 bases and 9 bases respectively, with 21 bases between them. Germline CDR1 is MDHEN and CDR2 is SYDVKM. The length of the CDR3 is 15 residues. The CDR3 DNA reads TGTGCCAGCAGCGGGTACGGAGGGGCTTTTGTCACCATATATTTT. It is translated as CASSGYGGAFVTIYF.

The table lists this clone with a few counts. The chain uses TRBV9 and TRBJ1-2; D is perhaps TRBD1 (6 bases). The germline V gene has CDR1 SGDLS and CDR2 YYNGEE. V was cut by 6 bases and J by 2 bases, with 23 bases left in between. The CDR3 runs to 17 residues. CDR3 region: CASNSPGGRSVNYGYTF. For the CDR3, the DNA is TGTGCCAGCAACTCCCCGGGGGGCAGGTCTGTAAACTATGGCTACACCTTC.

This chain links TRBV30 with TRBJ1-2, with TRBD1 matching 7 bases. Losses at the gene ends were 0 bases for V and 11 bases for J; bases not matched to a gene: 9. The CDR3 covers 13 residues. Germline CDR1 and CDR2: GTSNPN and SVGIG (reference sequence). Here the CDR3 DNA reads TGTGCCTGGAGTGTGGAGGGGGCAGTAGGTTACACCTTC. Protein: CAWSVEGAVGYTF.

This sequence joins TRBV12-3 or TRBV12-4 and TRBJ2-3; TRBD1 matches 7 bases. This CDR3 has 13 amino acids. Losses at the gene ends were 6 bases for V and 4 bases for J; bases not matched to a gene: 4. The CDR3 sequence: CASSPTGPDTQYF. Written as DNA, the CDR3 is TGTGCCAGCAGCCCGACAGGGCCAGATACGCAGTATTTT.

V is TRBV29-1 and J is TRBJ2-7; D might be TRBD1 (6 bases). Germline-derived CDR1 and CDR2 are SQVTM and ANQGSEA. This CDR3 is built from 12 residues. V was trimmed by 5 bases and J by 7 bases, leaving 15 bases between them. DNA for the CDR3: TGCAGCGTTCAACCTTCTGGGACAGAGCAGTACTTC. Protein sequence: CSVQPSGTEQYF.

V gene TRBV18 combines with J gene TRBJ2-7; 9 bases align to TRBD1. This CDR3 is 15 amino acids long. Germline V gene lookup returns CDR1 KGHSH and CDR2 LQKENI. The V segment lost 4 bases and the J segment 0 bases; nucleotides outside the gene matches: 4. The CDR3 DNA sequence: TGTGCCAGCTCACAGGGACAGGGAGGCTCCTACGAGCAGTACTTC. It is translated as CASSQGQGGSYEQYF.